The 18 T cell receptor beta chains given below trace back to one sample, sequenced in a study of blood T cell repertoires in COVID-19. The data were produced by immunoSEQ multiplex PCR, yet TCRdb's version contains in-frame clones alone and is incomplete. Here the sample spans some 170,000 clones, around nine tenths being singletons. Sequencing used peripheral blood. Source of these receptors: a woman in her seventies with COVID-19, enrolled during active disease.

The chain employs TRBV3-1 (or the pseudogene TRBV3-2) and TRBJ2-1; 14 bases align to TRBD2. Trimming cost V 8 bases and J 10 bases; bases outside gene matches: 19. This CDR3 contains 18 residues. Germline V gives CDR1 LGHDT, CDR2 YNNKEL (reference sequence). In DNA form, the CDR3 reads TGTGCCAGCGGATACTCTGGACTAGCGGGAGGACCCCCTTTGGAGCAGTTCTTC. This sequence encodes CASGYSGLAGGPPLEQFF.

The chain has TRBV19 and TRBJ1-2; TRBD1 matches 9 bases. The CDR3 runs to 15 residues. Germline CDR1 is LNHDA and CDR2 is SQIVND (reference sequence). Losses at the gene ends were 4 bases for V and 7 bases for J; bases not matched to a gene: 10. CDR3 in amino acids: CASSTQGQGRGGYTF. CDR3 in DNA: TGTGCCAGTAGTACCCAGGGACAGGGAAGGGGTGGCTACACCTTC.

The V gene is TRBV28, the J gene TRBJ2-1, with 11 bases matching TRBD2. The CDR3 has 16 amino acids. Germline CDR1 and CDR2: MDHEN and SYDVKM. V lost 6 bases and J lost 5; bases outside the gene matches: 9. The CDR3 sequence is CASSPAGTSGHNEQFF. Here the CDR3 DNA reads TGTGCCAGCAGCCCGGCTGGGACTAGCGGCCACAATGAGCAGTTCTTC.

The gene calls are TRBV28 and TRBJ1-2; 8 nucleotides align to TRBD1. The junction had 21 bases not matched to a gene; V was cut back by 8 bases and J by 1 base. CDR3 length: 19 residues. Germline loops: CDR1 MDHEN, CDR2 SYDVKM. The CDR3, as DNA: TGTGCCAGCGGAACCCGCCCCGGGTGGTCACAGGGGGTTAACTATGGCTACACCTTC. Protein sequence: CASGTRPGWSQGVNYGYTF.

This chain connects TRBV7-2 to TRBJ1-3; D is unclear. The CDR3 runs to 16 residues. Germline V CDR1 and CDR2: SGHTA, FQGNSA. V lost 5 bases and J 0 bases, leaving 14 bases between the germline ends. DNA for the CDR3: TGTGCCAGCAGCACTGGGGAGCGATACTCTGGAAACACCATATATTTT. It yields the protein CASSTGERYSGNTIYF.

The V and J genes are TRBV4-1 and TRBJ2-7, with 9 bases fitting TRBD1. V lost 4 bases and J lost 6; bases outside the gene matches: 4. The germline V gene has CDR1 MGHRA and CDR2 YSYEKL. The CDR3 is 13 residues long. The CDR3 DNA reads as TGCGCCAGCAGCCGGGACAGGGAGTTCGAGCAGTACTTC. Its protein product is CASSRDREFEQYF.

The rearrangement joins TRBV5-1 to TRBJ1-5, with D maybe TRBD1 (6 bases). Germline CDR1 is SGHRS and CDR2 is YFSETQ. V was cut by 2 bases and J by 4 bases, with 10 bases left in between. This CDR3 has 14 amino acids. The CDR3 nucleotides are TGCGCCAGCAGCTTACAGGGTCTAAATCAGCCCCAGCATTTT. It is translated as CASSLQGLNQPQHF.

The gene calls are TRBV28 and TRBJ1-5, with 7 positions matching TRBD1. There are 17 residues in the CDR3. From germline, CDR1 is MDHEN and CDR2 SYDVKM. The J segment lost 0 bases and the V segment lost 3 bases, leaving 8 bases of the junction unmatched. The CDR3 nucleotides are TGTGCCAGCAGTTTGCGCCTGACAGGGTATAGCAATCAGCCCCAGCATTTT. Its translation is CASSLRLTGYSNQPQHF.

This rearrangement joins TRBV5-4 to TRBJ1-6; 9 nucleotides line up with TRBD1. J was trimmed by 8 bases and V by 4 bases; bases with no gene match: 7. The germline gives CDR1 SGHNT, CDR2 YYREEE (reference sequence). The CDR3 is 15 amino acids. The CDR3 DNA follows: TGTGCCAGCAGCGCCGGACAGGGGAGGGATTCACCCCTCCACTTT. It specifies CASSAGQGRDSPLHF.

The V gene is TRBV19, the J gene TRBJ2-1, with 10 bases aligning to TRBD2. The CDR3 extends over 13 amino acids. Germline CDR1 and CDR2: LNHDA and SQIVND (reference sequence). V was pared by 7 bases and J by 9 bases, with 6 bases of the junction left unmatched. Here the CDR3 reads CASNPGLAFEQFF. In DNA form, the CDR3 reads TGTGCCAGTAATCCGGGACTAGCGTTTGAGCAGTTCTTC.

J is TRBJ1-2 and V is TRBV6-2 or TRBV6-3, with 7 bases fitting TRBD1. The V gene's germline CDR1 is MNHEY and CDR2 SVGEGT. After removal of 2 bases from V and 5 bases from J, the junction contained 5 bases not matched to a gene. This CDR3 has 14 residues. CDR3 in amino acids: CASSYNRDRYGYTF. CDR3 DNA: TGTGCCAGCAGTTACAACAGGGACAGATATGGCTACACCTTC.

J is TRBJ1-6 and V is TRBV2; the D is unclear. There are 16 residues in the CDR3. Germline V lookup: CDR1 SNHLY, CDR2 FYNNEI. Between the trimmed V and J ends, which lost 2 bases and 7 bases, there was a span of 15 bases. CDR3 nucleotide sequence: TGTGCCAGCAGTGAAAATGGTGGAGGACTAAATTCACCCCTCCACTTT. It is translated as CASSENGGGLNSPLHF.

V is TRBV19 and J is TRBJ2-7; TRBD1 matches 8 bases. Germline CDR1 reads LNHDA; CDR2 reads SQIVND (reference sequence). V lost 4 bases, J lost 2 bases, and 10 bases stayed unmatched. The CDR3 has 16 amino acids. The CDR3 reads CASSKDGQGPAYEQYF. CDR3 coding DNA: TGTGCCAGTAGTAAGGACGGACAGGGCCCTGCCTACGAGCAGTACTTC. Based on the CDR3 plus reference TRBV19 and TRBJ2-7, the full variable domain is DGGITQSPKYLFRKEGQNVTLSCEQNLNHDAMYWYRQDPGQGLRLIYYSQIVNDFQKGDIAEGYSVSREKKESFPLTVTSAQKNPTAFYLCASSKDGQGPAYEQYFGPGTRLTVT.

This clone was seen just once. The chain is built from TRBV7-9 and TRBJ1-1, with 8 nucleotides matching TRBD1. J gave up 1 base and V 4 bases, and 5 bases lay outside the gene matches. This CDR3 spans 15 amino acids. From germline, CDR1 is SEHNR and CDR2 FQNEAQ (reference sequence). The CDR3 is CASSWTGNRNTEAFF. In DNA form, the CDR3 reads TGTGCCAGCAGCTGGACAGGGAATAGGAACACTGAAGCTTTCTTT.

The CDR3 DNA is TGTGCCAGCAGTGAGAGGGGGGGAGGTGAAAAACTGTTTTTT. This translates into CASSERGGGEKLFF. J is TRBJ1-4 and V is TRBV2, with D possibly TRBD1 on 6 matching bases. CDR1 is SNHLY, CDR2 FYNNEI, per germline. Trimming took off 3 bases at V and 7 bases at J, with 12 bases between the two ends. CDR3 length: 14 residues.

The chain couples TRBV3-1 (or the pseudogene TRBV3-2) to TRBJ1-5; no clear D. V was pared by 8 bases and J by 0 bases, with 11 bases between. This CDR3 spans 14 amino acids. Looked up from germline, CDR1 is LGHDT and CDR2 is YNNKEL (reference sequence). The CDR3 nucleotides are TGTGCCAGCGGTAGGGAGGATAGCAATCAGCCCCAGCATTTT. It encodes CASGREDSNQPQHF.

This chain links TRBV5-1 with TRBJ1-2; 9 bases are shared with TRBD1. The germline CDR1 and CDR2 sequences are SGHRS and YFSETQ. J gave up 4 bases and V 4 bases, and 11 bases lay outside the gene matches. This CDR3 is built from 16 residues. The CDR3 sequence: CASSPYGQGPIYGYTF. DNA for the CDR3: TGCGCCAGCAGCCCCTACGGACAGGGGCCTATCTATGGCTACACCTTC. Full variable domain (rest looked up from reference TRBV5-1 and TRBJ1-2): KAGVTQTPRYLIKTRGQQVTLSCSPISGHRSVSWYQQTPGQGLQFLFEYFSETQRNKGNFPGRFSGRQFSNSRSEMNVSTLELGDSALYLCASSPYGQGPIYGYTFGSGTRLTVV.

The CDR3 here is CASSLSGNPSTDTQYF. DNA for the CDR3: TGCGCCAGCAGCTTGAGCGGAAACCCTAGCACAGATACGCAGTATTTT. The chain links TRBV5-1 to TRBJ2-3; possible D gene TRBD2, 5 bases. The V gene's germline CDR1 is SGHRS and CDR2 YFSETQ. The CDR3 is made up of 16 amino acids. Trimming left V 1 base short and J 0 bases short, with 12 bases between.